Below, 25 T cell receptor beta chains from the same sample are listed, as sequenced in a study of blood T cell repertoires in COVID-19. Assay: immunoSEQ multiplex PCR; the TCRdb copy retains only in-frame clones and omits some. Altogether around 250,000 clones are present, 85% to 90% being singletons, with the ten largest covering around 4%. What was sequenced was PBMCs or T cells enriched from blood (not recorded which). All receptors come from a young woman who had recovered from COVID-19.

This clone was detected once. CDR3 protein: CASSSPQGSHEQYF. For the CDR3, the DNA is TGTGCCAGCAGTTCTCCACAGGGGAGCCACGAGCAGTACTTC. The V call is TRBV28, the J call TRBJ2-7; 7 bases align to TRBD1. CDR1 is MDHEN, CDR2 SYDVKM, per germline. Germline trimming cut 4 bases from V and 5 bases from J; bases unmatched to any gene: 8. The CDR3 runs 14 residues. The whole variable domain, filled in from reference TRBV28 and TRBJ2-7, reads DVKVTQSSRYLVKRTGEKVFLECVQDMDHENMFWYRQDPGLGLRLIYFSYDVKMKEKGDIPEGYSVSREKKERFSLILESASTNQTSMYLCASSSPQGSHEQYFGPGTRLTVT.

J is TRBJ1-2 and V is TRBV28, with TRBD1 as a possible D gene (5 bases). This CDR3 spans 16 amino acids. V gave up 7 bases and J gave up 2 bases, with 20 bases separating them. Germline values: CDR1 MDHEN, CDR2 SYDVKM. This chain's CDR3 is CASTAGGVRENYGYTF. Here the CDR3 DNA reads TGTGCCAGCACCGCTGGGGGGGTTAGGGAAAACTATGGCTACACCTTC.

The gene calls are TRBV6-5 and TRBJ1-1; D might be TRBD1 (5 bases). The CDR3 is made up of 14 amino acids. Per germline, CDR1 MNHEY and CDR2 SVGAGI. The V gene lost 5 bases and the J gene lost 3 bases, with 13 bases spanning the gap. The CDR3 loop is CASSQEGPYTEAFF. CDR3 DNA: TGTGCCAGCAGTCAGGAGGGACCCTACACTGAAGCTTTCTTT.

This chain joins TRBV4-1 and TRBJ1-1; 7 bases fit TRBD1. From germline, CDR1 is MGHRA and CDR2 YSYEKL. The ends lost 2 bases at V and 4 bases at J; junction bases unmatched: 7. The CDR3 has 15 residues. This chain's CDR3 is CASSQPARGTTEAFF. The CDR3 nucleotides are TGCGCCAGCAGCCAACCCGCCAGGGGGACCACTGAAGCTTTCTTT.

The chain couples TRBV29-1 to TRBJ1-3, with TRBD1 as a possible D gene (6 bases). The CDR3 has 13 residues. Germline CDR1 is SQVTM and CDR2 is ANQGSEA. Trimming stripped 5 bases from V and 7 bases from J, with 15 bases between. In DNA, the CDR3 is TGCAGCGTTACAGTCGGTGGGGGCAACACCATATATTTT. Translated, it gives CSVTVGGGNTIYF.

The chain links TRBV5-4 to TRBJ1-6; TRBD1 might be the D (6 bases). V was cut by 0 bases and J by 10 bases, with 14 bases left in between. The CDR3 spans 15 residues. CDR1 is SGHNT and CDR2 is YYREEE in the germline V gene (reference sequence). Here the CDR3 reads CASSLDDRTWSPLHF. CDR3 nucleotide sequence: TGTGCCAGCAGCTTGGATGACAGGACGTGGTCACCCCTCCACTTT.

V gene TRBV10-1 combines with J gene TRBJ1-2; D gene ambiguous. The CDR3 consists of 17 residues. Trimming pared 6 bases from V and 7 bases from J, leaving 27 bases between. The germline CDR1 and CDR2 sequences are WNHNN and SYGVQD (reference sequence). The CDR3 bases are TGCGCCAGCAGAAGGAGGCTTATAGATCATTGGACGAGTGGCTACACCTTC. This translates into CASRRRLIDHWTSGYTF.

As DNA, the CDR3 is TGTGCCAGCAGCTCTAGCGTCTACAATGAGCAGTTCTTC. Its translation is CASSSSVYNEQFF. This rearrangement joins TRBV7-8 to TRBJ2-1, with a weak D call TRBD2 (6 bases). The V and J ends lost 4 bases and 3 bases respectively, with 7 bases between them. Germline CDR1 is SGHVS and CDR2 is FQNEAQ. CDR3 length: 13 residues.

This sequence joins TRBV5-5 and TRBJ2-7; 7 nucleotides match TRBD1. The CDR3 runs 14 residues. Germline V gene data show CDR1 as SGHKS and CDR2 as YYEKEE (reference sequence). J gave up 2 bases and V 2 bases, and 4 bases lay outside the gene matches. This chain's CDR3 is CASSFNRGPYEQYF. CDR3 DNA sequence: TGTGCCAGCAGCTTTAACAGGGGTCCCTACGAGCAGTACTTC.

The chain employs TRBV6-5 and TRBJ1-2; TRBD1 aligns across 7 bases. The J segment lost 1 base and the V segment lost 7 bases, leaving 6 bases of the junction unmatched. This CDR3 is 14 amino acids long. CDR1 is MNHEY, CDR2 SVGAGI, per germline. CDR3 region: CASNKGTVNYGYTF. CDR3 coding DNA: TGTGCCAGCAATAAGGGGACAGTTAACTATGGCTACACCTTC.

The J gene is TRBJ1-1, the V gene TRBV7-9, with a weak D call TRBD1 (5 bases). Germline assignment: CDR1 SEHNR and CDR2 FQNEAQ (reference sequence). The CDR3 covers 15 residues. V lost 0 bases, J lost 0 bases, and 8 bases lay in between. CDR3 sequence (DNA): TGTGCCAGCAGCTTAGCGGGGGGGTTGAACACTGAAGCTTTCTTT. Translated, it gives CASSLAGGLNTEAFF.

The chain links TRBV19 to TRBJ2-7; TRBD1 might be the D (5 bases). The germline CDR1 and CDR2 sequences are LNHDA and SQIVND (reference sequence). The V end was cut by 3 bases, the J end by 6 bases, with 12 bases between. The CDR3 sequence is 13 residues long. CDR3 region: CASSIDRHGEQYF. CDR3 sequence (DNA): TGTGCCAGTAGTATTGACAGACACGGCGAGCAGTACTTC.

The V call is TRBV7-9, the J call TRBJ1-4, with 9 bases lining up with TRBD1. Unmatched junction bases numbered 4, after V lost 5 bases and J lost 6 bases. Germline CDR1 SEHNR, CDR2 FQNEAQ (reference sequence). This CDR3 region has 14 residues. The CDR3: CASSLGTGYEKLFF. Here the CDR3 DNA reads TGTGCCAGCAGCCTCGGGACAGGGTATGAAAAACTGTTTTTT.

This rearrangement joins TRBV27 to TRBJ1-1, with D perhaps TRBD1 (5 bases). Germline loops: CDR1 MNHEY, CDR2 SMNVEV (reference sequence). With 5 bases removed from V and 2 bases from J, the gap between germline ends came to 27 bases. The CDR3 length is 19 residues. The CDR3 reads CASSGSPWGRKTKNTEAFF. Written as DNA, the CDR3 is TGTGCCAGCAGTGGGTCTCCCTGGGGCCGCAAAACCAAAAACACTGAAGCTTTCTTT.

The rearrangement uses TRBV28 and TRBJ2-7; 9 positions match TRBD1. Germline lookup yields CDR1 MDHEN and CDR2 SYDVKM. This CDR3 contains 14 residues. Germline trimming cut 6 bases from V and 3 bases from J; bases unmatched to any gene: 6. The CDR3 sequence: CASRRDRVDYEQYF. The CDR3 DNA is TGTGCCAGCAGAAGGGACAGGGTGGACTACGAGCAGTACTTC.

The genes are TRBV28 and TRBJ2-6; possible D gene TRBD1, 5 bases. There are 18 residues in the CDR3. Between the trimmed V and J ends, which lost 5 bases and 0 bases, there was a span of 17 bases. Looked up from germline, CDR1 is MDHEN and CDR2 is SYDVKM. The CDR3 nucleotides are TGTGCCAGCAGTCCGATGACAGCCCTCAGCTCTGGGGCCAACGTCCTGACTTTC. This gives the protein CASSPMTALSSGANVLTF. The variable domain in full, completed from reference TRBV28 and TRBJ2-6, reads DVKVTQSSRYLVKRTGEKVFLECVQDMDHENMFWYRQDPGLGLRLIYFSYDVKMKEKGDIPEGYSVSREKKERFSLILESASTNQTSMYLCASSPMTALSSGANVLTFGAGSRLTVL.

CDR3 DNA sequence: TGCGCCAGCAGCTTGTACAGTGCCAATTCCTACGAGCAGTACTTC. It translates to CASSLYSANSYEQYF. J is TRBJ2-7 and V is TRBV5-1; D unresolved. The germline V gene encodes CDR1 SGHRS and CDR2 YFSETQ. Trimming shortened V by 1 base and J by 1 base, and 12 bases separated the two germline ends. This CDR3 has 15 amino acids.

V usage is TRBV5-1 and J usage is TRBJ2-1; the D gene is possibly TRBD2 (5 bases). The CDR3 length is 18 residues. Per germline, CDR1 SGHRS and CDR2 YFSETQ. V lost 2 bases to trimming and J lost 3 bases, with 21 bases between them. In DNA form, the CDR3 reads TGCGCCAGCAGCTTACTGAGCGGTGGGAACCCCCTCTACAATGAGCAGTTCTTC. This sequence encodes CASSLLSGGNPLYNEQFF.

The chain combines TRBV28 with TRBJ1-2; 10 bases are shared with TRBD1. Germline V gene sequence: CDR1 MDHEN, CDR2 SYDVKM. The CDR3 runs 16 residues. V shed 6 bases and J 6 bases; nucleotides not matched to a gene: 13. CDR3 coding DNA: TGTGCCAGCAGCACCCCCGGGACAGGGGTTCTGAATGGCTACACCTTC. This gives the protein CASSTPGTGVLNGYTF.

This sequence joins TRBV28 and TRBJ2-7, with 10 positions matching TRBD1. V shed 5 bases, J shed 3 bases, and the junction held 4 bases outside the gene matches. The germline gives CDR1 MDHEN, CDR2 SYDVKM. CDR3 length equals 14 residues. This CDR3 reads CASSQTGGVYEQYF. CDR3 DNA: TGTGCCAGCAGTCAGACAGGGGGCGTCTACGAGCAGTACTTC.

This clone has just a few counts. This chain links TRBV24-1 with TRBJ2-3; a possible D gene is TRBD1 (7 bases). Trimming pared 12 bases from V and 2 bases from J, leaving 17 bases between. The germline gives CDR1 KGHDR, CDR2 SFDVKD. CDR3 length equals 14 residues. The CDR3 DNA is TGTGCCGCCAAGGACAGGCGGGACACAGATACGCAGTATTTT. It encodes CAAKDRRDTDTQYF.

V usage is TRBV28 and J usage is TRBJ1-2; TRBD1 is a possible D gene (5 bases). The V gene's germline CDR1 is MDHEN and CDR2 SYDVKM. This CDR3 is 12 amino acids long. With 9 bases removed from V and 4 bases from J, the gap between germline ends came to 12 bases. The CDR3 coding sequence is TGTGCCAGTCACCAGGGAGGCTATGGCTACACCTTC. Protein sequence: CASHQGGYGYTF.

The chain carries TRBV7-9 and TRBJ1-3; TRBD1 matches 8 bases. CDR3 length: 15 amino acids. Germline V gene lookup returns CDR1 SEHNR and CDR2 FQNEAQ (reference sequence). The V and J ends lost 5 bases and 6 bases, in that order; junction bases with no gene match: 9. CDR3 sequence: CASSPWQGAENTIYF. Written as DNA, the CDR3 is TGTGCCAGCAGCCCTTGGCAGGGGGCTGAAAACACCATATATTTT.

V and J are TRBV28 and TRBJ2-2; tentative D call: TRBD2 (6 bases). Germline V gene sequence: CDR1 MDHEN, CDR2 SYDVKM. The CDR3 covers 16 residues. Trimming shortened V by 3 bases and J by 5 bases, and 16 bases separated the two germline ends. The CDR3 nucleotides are TGTGCCAGCAGTTTCTGGCTGGGGAGGAATACCGGGGAGCTGTTTTTT. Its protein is CASSFWLGRNTGELFF.

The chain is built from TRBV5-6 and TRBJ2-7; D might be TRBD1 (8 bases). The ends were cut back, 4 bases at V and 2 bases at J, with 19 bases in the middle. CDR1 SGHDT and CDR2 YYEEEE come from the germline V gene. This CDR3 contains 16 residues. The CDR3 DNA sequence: TGTGCCAGCAGCACCATGGGGGGGACAGGTCCCTACGAGCAGTACTTC. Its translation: CASSTMGGTGPYEQYF.